Given below is one T cell receptor (beta chain) in context. Germline CDR1 SGHVS, CDR2 FNYEAQ. The V end was cut by 2 bases, the J end by 0 bases, with 10 bases between. This CDR3 has 15 amino acids. The record originates from a study of blood T cell repertoires in COVID-19. The repertoire was sequenced with immunoSEQ multiplex PCR; TCRdb's copy has only in-frame clones and lacks some. Of tens of thousands of clones listed, around 82% are singletons. The gene calls are TRBV7-6 and TRBJ1-1; a possible D gene is TRBD1 (6 bases). This clonotype was obtained from a woman aged 60 to 75 with acute or convalescent COVID-19. The sequenced material came from peripheral blood. The CDR3 nucleotides are TGTGCCAGCAGCTTAATAGGACAGTTGAACACTGAAGCTTTCTTT. Amino acid sequence: CASSLIGQLNTEAFF.